The 7 T cell receptor beta chains given below trace back to one sample, sequenced in a study of blood T cell repertoires in COVID-19. Some clones are missing from TCRdb's copy, which holds only in-frame ones; the method was immunoSEQ multiplex PCR. The data contain around 230,000 clones, over 80% of them seen just once; the ten biggest clones take up about 2.5%. Sequencing used peripheral blood. Source of these receptors: a woman in her 70s with active or convalescent COVID-19.

The V gene is TRBV7-8, the J gene TRBJ2-1; 12 nucleotides match TRBD2. The CDR3 spans 18 residues. Germline loops: CDR1 SGHVS, CDR2 FQNEAQ. Trimming cost V 0 bases and J 5 bases; bases outside gene matches: 8. The CDR3 region is CASSLAWTSGTGHNEQFF. Here the CDR3 DNA reads TGTGCCAGCAGCTTAGCCTGGACTAGCGGGACAGGTCACAATGAGCAGTTCTTC.

This sequence joins TRBV30 and TRBJ1-1; 10 positions match TRBD1. The CDR3 is made up of 14 amino acids. Trimming at V came to 1 base and at J to 11 bases, leaving 10 bases not matched to a gene. Germline loops: CDR1 GTSNPN, CDR2 SVGIG (reference sequence). The CDR3 sequence: CAWSGMTGGRGAFF. In DNA, the CDR3 is TGTGCCTGGAGTGGGATGACAGGGGGCCGAGGGGCTTTCTTT.

The chain carries TRBV3-1 (or the pseudogene TRBV3-2) and TRBJ2-5, with TRBD2 matching over 12 bases. V shed 4 bases and J 4 bases; nucleotides not matched to a gene: 4. This CDR3 has 15 amino acids. Germline loops: CDR1 LGHDT, CDR2 YNNKEL (reference sequence). Written as DNA, the CDR3 is TGTGCCAGCAGCCCTAGCGGGAGGGCGGGAGAGACCCAGTACTTC. Its protein product is CASSPSGRAGETQYF.

The rearrangement links TRBV19 to TRBJ1-1; TRBD1 agrees at 7 bases. The CDR3 loop spans 15 amino acids. The V and J ends lost 6 bases and 8 bases, in that order; junction bases with no gene match: 15. Per germline, CDR1 LNHDA and CDR2 SQIVND (reference sequence). CDR3 in DNA: TGTGCCAGTAGGACCCAGGACAGGCATAGTGGGGAAGCTTTCTTT. It translates to CASRTQDRHSGEAFF.

In its sample, this clone was seen once. This rearrangement joins TRBV7-4 to TRBJ2-1, with 7 bases identical to TRBD1. The germline V gene encodes CDR1 SGHVT and CDR2 SQSDAQ. V dropped 4 bases and J dropped 8; count of bases not matched to a gene: 14. The CDR3 sequence is 16 residues long. The CDR3 nucleotides are TGTGCCAGCAGCTCAGCGACACAGGGGTTTGTTGATGAGCAGTTCTTC. Its translation is CASSSATQGFVDEQFF.

The V gene is TRBV10-1, the J gene TRBJ1-4; tentatively, D is TRBD1 (5 bases). Germline V gene lookup returns CDR1 WNHNN and CDR2 SYGVQD (reference sequence). The CDR3 length is 18 residues. Trimming took 7 bases from V and 1 from J, leaving 22 bases between them. The CDR3 sequence is CASILRDCGLGTNEKLFF. Here the CDR3 DNA reads TGCGCCAGCATTCTCCGGGACTGTGGATTGGGAACTAATGAAAAACTGTTTTTT.

This rearrangement joins TRBV7-2 to TRBJ2-7, with TRBD1 identical over 8 bases. Germline CDR1 reads SGHTA; CDR2 reads FQGNSA. This CDR3 has 15 residues. The ends lost 0 bases at V and 3 bases at J; junction bases unmatched: 4. The CDR3 DNA follows: TGTGCCAGCAGCTTAGCACAGGGGGAGATCTACGAGCAGTACTTC. Translated: CASSLAQGEIYEQYF.